This entry lists 7 T cell receptor beta chains sequenced from one sample in a study of cytomegalovirus exposure and HLA in healthy donors. The PCR made use of 60 Vbeta and 13 Jbeta primers. Measured with immunoSEQ multiplex PCR; TCRdb has only the in-frame clones, and not every one. The profile shows about 200,000 clones, 82% of them singletons. Sequences were obtained from PBMCs. The receptors were sampled from a man between 35 and 55 years old in good health and CMV-seropositive.

In this sample, this clone turned up once. The V call is TRBV7-8, the J call TRBJ1-2; 7 bases are a match to TRBD1. The ends lost 2 bases at V and 2 bases at J; junction bases unmatched: 5. Germline lookup yields CDR1 SGHVS and CDR2 FQNEAQ. CDR3 length: 15 residues. The CDR3 is CASSLIQGENYGYTF. In DNA, the CDR3 is TGTGCCAGCAGCTTAATCCAGGGGGAGAACTATGGCTACACCTTC.

This sequence joins TRBV9 and TRBJ2-7, with D perhaps matching TRBD2 (6 bases). The length of the CDR3 is 14 residues. V shed 3 bases and J shed 2 bases, with 12 bases lying between them. In germline, CDR1 is SGDLS, CDR2 YYNGEE. The DNA of the CDR3 is TGTGCCAGCAGCGGTATAGCGGAGCCCTACGAGCAGTACTTC. Translation: CASSGIAEPYEQYF.

This chain links TRBV5-1 with TRBJ1-1; 8 bases are shared with TRBD1. Trimming at V came to 1 base and at J to 3 bases, leaving 2 bases not matched to a gene. The CDR3 length is 14 residues. Germline lookup yields CDR1 SGHRS and CDR2 YFSETQ. DNA for the CDR3: TGCGCCAGCAGCTTGACAGGGGGGGACACTGAAGCTTTCTTT. Translated: CASSLTGGDTEAFF.

This rearrangement joins TRBV7-3 to TRBJ2-5; D may be TRBD1 (6 bases). Trimming stripped 3 bases from V and 5 bases from J, with 10 bases between. Germline CDR1 SGHTA, CDR2 FQGTGA. This CDR3 is built from 13 residues. The CDR3 sequence: CASSFTGLETQYF. The CDR3 nucleotides read TGTGCCAGCAGCTTTACAGGGTTGGAGACCCAGTACTTC. Using reference TRBV7-3 and TRBJ2-5 for the parts outside the CDR3, the full variable domain is GAGVSQTPSNKVTEKGKYVELRCDPISGHTALYWYRQSLGQGPEFLIYFQGTGAADDSGLPNDRFFAVRPEGSVSTLKIQRTERGDSAVYLCASSFTGLETQYFGPGTRLLVL.

The chain joins TRBV9 to TRBJ1-6; D unclear. CDR1 and CDR2 from the germline V gene are SGDLS and YYNGEE. The ends were cut back, 4 bases at V and 10 bases at J, with 15 bases in the middle. This CDR3 is built from 14 residues. As DNA, the CDR3 is TGTGCCAGCAGCCTTAGCCCAGGAGGGTCACCCCTCCACTTT. Encoded protein: CASSLSPGGSPLHF.

The V gene is TRBV4-1, the J gene TRBJ2-5; TRBD1 aligns across 10 bases. In germline, CDR1 is MGHRA, CDR2 YSYEKL. V lost 1 base, J lost 5 bases, and 4 bases stayed unmatched. The CDR3 runs to 15 residues. For the CDR3, the DNA is TGCGCCAGCAGCCAAGCGGACAGGGGGAGGGAGACCCAGTACTTC. It translates to CASSQADRGRETQYF.

This clone has a handful of counts. Different DNA sequences within this sample yield the same CDR3. V and J are TRBV6-5 and TRBJ2-1; D gene ambiguous. The germline V gene has CDR1 MNHEY and CDR2 SVGAGI. Trimming left V 2 bases short and J 5 bases short, with 7 bases between. The CDR3 spans 13 residues. The CDR3 sequence is CASSYDRDNEQFF. In DNA, the CDR3 is TGTGCCAGCAGTTACGATCGGGACAATGAGCAGTTCTTC.